This T cell receptor (beta chain) was recorded in a study of blood T cell repertoires in COVID-19. Overall study context: Sites across the United States, Italy and Spain contributed samples from acute and convalescent COVID-19. PBMCs, B-cell-depleted T cells, or T cells were the source of the cDNA or gDNA that made up the material.

The table came from immunoSEQ multiplex PCR; TCRdb's copy has only in-frame clones and leaves some out. The sample holds fewer than 70,000 clones, 65% to 90% seen once. The V segment lost 4 bases and the J segment 3 bases; nucleotides outside the gene matches: 4. The CDR3 length is 15 residues. Germline loops: CDR1 SGHNT, CDR2 YYREEE (reference sequence). This clone was seen just once. This TCR derives from a man aged 45-65 years with acute or convalescent COVID-19. The rearrangement links TRBV5-4 to TRBJ2-1, with 10 bases identical to TRBD1. The sample consisted of peripheral blood. CDR3 sequence: CASSTGTGVYNEQFF. CDR3 bases: TGTGCCAGCAGCACCGGGACAGGGGTCTACAATGAGCAGTTCTTC.